This T cell receptor (beta chain) is drawn from a study of T cell responses to AZD1222 COVID-19 vaccine. Overall study findings and caveats: Just a handful of people given AZD1222 tested seropositive at baseline. Repertoire sampling was restricted to post-peak T cell response timepoints.

The CDR3 is 16 amino acids. The ends were cut back, 2 bases at V and 5 bases at J, with 16 bases in the middle. Germline CDR1 and CDR2: MNHNS and SASEGT. The repertoire was sequenced with immunoSEQ multiplex PCR; TCRdb's copy has only in-frame clones and lacks some. The profile shows fewer than 200,000 clones, 90% of them singletons. Comment on this clone: Its antigen is not known.

The genes are TRBV6-1 and TRBJ1-5, with D maybe TRBD1 (6 bases). Here the sequenced sample was peripheral blood, taken on day 0 of AZD1222 vaccination. The TCR was taken from an adult in good health. The CDR3 here is CASSERLGTQHQPQHF. CDR3 bases: TGTGCCAGCAGTGAAAGGTTGGGGACACAGCATCAGCCCCAGCATTTT.